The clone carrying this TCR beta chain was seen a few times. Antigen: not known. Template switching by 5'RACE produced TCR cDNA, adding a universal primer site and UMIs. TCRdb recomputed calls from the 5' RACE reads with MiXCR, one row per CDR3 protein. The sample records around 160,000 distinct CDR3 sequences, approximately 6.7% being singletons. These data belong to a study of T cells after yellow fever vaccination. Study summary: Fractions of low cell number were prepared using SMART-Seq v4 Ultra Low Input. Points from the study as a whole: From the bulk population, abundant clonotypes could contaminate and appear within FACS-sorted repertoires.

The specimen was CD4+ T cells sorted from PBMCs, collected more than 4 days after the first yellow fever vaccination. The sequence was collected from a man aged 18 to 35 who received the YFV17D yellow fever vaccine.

The CDR3 DNA reads as TGTGCCAGCAGCCAAGGTGTGGGATCATGGGATACGCAGTATTTT. Protein sequence: CASSQGVGSWDTQYF. V gene TRBV14 combines with J gene TRBJ2-3; D is uncertain. Germline V CDR1 and CDR2: SGHDN, FVKESK. This CDR3 contains 15 residues. The V gene lost 1 base and the J gene lost 6 bases, with 14 bases spanning the gap.